The 17 T cell receptor beta chains below come from one sample, sequenced in a study of cytomegalovirus exposure and HLA in healthy donors. PCR involved 60 Vbeta and 13 Jbeta primers. Assay: immunoSEQ multiplex PCR; the TCRdb copy retains only in-frame clones and omits some. Of approximately 130,000 clones in the sample, over 60% were seen once. Sequenced: PBMCs. The receptors come from a young man in good health and CMV-seronegative.

The V gene is TRBV28, the J gene TRBJ2-1; 11 positions agree with TRBD2. Trimming at V came to 5 bases and at J to 6 bases, leaving 9 bases not matched to a gene. The CDR3 has 16 residues. CDR1 MDHEN and CDR2 SYDVKM come from the germline V gene. The DNA of the CDR3 is TGTGCCAGCAGTCCTATCGGGACTAGCGGCCGCAATGAGCAGTTCTTC. This sequence encodes CASSPIGTSGRNEQFF.

The genes are TRBV10-3 and TRBJ2-3; D possibly corresponds to TRBD1 (6 bases). V lost 0 bases, J lost 4 bases, and 11 bases lay in between. Germline CDR1 is ENHRY and CDR2 is SYGVKD. The CDR3 has 15 residues. DNA of the CDR3: TGTGCCATCAGTGAGTCGGACCAGGGGCCAGATACGCAGTATTTT. This codes for CAISESDQGPDTQYF.

Only one count was recorded for this clone. The chain uses TRBV19 and TRBJ1-4; TRBD1 agrees at 8 bases. The CDR3 covers 15 residues. J lost 3 bases, V lost 5 bases, and 5 bases had no gene match. CDR1 and CDR2 from the germline V gene are LNHDA and SQIVND (reference sequence). This CDR3 reads CASSPGQGANEKLFF. The CDR3 DNA follows: TGTGCCAGTAGTCCCGGACAGGGAGCTAATGAAAAACTGTTTTTT. The complete variable domain, with remaining parts taken from reference TRBV19 and TRBJ1-4, reads DGGITQSPKYLFRKEGQNVTLSCEQNLNHDAMYWYRQDPGQGLRLIYYSQIVNDFQKGDIAEGYSVSREKKESFPLTVTSAQKNPTAFYLCASSPGQGANEKLFFGSGTQLSVL.

V and J are TRBV25-1 and TRBJ2-3, with a possible D match to TRBD1 (5 bases). Trimming pared 3 bases from V and 0 bases from J, leaving 13 bases between. Germline V gives CDR1 MGHDK, CDR2 SYGVNS. This CDR3 is built from 16 residues. The CDR3 nucleotides are TGTGCCAGCAGTGACACAAGGGGATCAAGCACAGATACGCAGTATTTT. Encoded protein: CASSDTRGSSTDTQYF.

This chain's CDR3 is CASKDRAEKLFF. The CDR3 DNA reads TGTGCCAGCAAAGACAGGGCTGAAAAACTGTTTTTT. The genes are TRBV6-4 and TRBJ1-4, with 7 bases fitting TRBD1. The CDR3 runs to 12 residues. Germline values: CDR1 MRHNA, CDR2 SNTAGT. J lost 7 bases, V lost 7 bases, and 3 bases had no gene match.

The gene calls are TRBV28 and TRBJ2-7; D remains unclear. This CDR3 contains 15 residues. Trimming pared 6 bases from V and 4 bases from J, leaving 19 bases between. The germline gives CDR1 MDHEN, CDR2 SYDVKM. The CDR3: CASRSLDRLVYEQYF. CDR3 DNA: TGTGCCAGCAGGTCTCTAGATCGGTTGGTTTACGAGCAGTACTTC. Using reference TRBV28 and TRBJ2-7 for the parts outside the CDR3, the full variable domain is DVKVTQSSRYLVKRTGEKVFLECVQDMDHENMFWYRQDPGLGLRLIYFSYDVKMKEKGDIPEGYSVSREKKERFSLILESASTNQTSMYLCASRSLDRLVYEQYFGPGTRLTVT.

The chain couples TRBV6-1 to TRBJ2-5; 8 nucleotides align to TRBD1. Germline V lookup: CDR1 MNHNS, CDR2 SASEGT. This CDR3 has 15 amino acids. V was pared by 5 bases and J by 11 bases, with 16 bases of the junction left unmatched. CDR3 DNA: TGTGCCAGCAGTCTCACCGGGACAGGTGTCTTGGAGCAGTACTTC. Its protein is CASSLTGTGVLEQYF.

The V and J genes are TRBV7-9 and TRBJ2-3; 13 positions agree with TRBD2. Germline CDR1 reads SEHNR; CDR2 reads FQNEAQ (reference sequence). This CDR3 spans 16 amino acids. The junction had 6 bases not matched to a gene; V was cut back by 4 bases and J by 5 bases. The CDR3 loop is CASSSSGLAGRDTQYF. The CDR3 bases are TGTGCCAGCAGCTCCTCGGGACTAGCGGGGAGAGATACGCAGTATTTT.

The chain carries TRBV19 and TRBJ2-2, with 10 positions matching TRBD2. V shed 4 bases, J shed 3 bases, and the junction held 8 bases outside the gene matches. The CDR3 has 17 amino acids. CDR1 is LNHDA and CDR2 is SQIVND in the germline V gene (reference sequence). CDR3 residues: CASSNQREGPYTGELFF. As DNA, the CDR3 is TGTGCCAGTAGTAATCAGCGGGAGGGCCCCTACACCGGGGAGCTGTTTTTT.

The CDR3 DNA sequence: TGTGCCAGCCGCGGCGGGCACACTGAAGCTTTCTTT. Protein product: CASRGGHTEAFF. This rearrangement joins TRBV28 to TRBJ1-1; unclear D gene. In germline, CDR1 is MDHEN, CDR2 SYDVKM. The length of the CDR3 is 12 residues. V shed 8 bases and J shed 3 bases, with 10 bases lying between them.

The V gene is TRBV6-1, the J gene TRBJ2-7; 7 nucleotides match TRBD1. The CDR3 is made up of 14 amino acids. Trimming removed 6 bases from V and 4 bases from J; junction bases left unmatched: 9. Germline assignment: CDR1 MNHNS and CDR2 SASEGT. CDR3 coding DNA: TGTGCCAGCAGGATGGGACAGACTTCTTACGAGCAGTACTTC. Its translation is CASRMGQTSYEQYF.

This clone has only one observation. The rearrangement links TRBV5-1 to TRBJ2-2; 7 positions agree with TRBD1. V shed 4 bases and J 0 bases; nucleotides not matched to a gene: 3. Germline assignment: CDR1 SGHRS and CDR2 YFSETQ. The CDR3 extends over 15 amino acids. The CDR3 sequence is CASSNRGANTGELFF. The CDR3 DNA reads TGCGCCAGCAGCAACAGGGGCGCGAACACCGGGGAGCTGTTTTTT.

V gene TRBV7-2 combines with J gene TRBJ1-2; D is uncertain. V was clipped by 1 base and J by 6 bases, with 6 bases between them. From germline, CDR1 is SGHTA and CDR2 FQGNSA. The CDR3 consists of 12 residues. The CDR3 loop reads CASSLGLDGYTF. The DNA for the CDR3 is TGTGCCAGCAGCTTAGGTCTTGATGGCTACACCTTC.

The rearrangement uses TRBV29-1 and TRBJ2-7; TRBD1 matches at 8 bases. V shed 2 bases and J 2 bases; nucleotides not matched to a gene: 5. Germline V gives CDR1 SQVTM, CDR2 ANQGSEA. This CDR3 spans 14 amino acids. CDR3 sequence reads: CSVELDRVTYEQYF. The CDR3 coding sequence is TGCAGCGTTGAACTGGACAGGGTTACCTACGAGCAGTACTTC.

This sequence joins TRBV27 and TRBJ2-7; TRBD1 matches at 8 bases. CDR3 length: 14 amino acids. Losses at the gene ends were 5 bases for V and 3 bases for J; bases not matched to a gene: 6. Looked up from germline, CDR1 is MNHEY and CDR2 is SMNVEV (reference sequence). The CDR3 here is CASSIDRGDYEQYF. The CDR3, as DNA: TGTGCCAGCAGTATTGACAGGGGAGACTACGAGCAGTACTTC.

This clone turned up a few times. The V gene is TRBV28, the J gene TRBJ2-1; 7 bases match TRBD1. The CDR3 totals 13 residues. Trimming took 6 bases from V and 6 from J; bases not matched to a gene: 5. In germline, CDR1 is MDHEN, CDR2 SYDVKM. For the CDR3, the DNA is TGTGCCAGCAGCCCGAGGACAGGCAATGAGCAGTTCTTC. This gives the protein CASSPRTGNEQFF.

This clone has only a few counts. This chain uses TRBV9 with TRBJ2-3; D remains unclear. Germline V gene sequence: CDR1 SGDLS, CDR2 YYNGEE. The CDR3 length is 14 residues. The V gene lost 0 bases and the J gene lost 0 bases, with 5 bases spanning the gap. The CDR3 loop reads CASSVVASTDTQYF. In DNA form, the CDR3 reads TGTGCCAGCAGCGTAGTAGCTAGCACAGATACGCAGTATTTT.